This T cell receptor (beta chain) derives from a study of T cell responses to AZD1222 COVID-19 vaccine. V was trimmed by 2 bases and J by 0 bases, leaving 8 bases between them. The CDR3 consists of 15 residues. Per germline, CDR1 MNHEY and CDR2 SVGEGT. Data came from immunoSEQ multiplex PCR; TCRdb stores just in-frame clones and leaves some out. The table has 100,000 to 150,000 clones, less than 95% seen once. The material was peripheral blood, obtained on day 0 of MenACWY control vaccination. The TCR was taken from an adult in good health. V and J are TRBV6-2 or TRBV6-3 and TRBJ1-3; D call uncertain. In DNA form, the CDR3 reads TGTGCCAGCAGTTACGATCCCCGCTCTGGAAACACCATATATTTT. Protein: CASSYDPRSGNTIYF.